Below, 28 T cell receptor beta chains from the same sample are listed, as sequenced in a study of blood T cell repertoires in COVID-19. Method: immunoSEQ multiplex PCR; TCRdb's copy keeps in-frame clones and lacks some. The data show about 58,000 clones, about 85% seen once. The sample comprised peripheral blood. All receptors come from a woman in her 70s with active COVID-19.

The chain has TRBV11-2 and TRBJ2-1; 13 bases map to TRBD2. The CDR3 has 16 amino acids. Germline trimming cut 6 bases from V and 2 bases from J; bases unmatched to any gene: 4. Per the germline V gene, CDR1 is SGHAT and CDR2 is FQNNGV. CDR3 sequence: CASRRLAGGPYNEQFF. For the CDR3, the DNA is TGTGCCAGCAGACGACTAGCGGGAGGACCCTACAATGAGCAGTTCTTC. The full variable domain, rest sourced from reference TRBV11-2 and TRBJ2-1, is EAGVAQSPRYKIIEKRQSVAFWCNPISGHATLYWYQQILGQGPKLLIQFQNNGVVDDSQLPKDRFSAERLKGVDSTLKIQPAKLEDSAVYLCASRRLAGGPYNEQFFGPGTRLTVL.

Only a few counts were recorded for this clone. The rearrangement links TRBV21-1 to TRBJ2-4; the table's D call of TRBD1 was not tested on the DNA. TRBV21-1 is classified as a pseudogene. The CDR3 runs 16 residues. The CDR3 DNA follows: TGTGCCAGCAGCAAAGCCCTAGACAGGGGGAAAAACATTCAGTACTTC. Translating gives CASSKALDRGKNIQYF.

CDR3 in DNA: TGTGCCAGCAGCTTAGCAGACAGGGGGCACACTGAAGCTTTCTTT. It codes for CASSLADRGHTEAFF. V usage is TRBV11-2 and J usage is TRBJ1-1; 10 bases match TRBD1. This CDR3 contains 15 residues. The ends lost 1 base at V and 3 bases at J; junction bases unmatched: 2. Germline assignment: CDR1 SGHAT and CDR2 FQNNGV.

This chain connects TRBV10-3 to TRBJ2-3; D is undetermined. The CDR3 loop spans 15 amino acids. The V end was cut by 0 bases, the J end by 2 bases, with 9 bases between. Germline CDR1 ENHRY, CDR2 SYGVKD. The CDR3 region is CAISESGRDTDTQYF. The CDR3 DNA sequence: TGTGCCATCAGTGAGTCGGGCAGAGACACAGATACGCAGTATTTT.

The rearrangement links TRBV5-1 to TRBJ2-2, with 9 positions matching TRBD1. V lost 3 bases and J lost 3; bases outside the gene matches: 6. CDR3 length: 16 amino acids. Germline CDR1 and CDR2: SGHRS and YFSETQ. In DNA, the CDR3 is TGCGCCAGCAGCTCCCGGACAGGGGACGACACCGGGGAGCTGTTTTTT. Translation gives CASSSRTGDDTGELFF.

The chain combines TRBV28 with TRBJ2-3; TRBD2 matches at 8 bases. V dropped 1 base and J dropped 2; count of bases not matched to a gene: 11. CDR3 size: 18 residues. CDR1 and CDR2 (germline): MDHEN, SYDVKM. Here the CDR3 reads CASSLSRTAGAPTDTQYF. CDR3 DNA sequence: TGTGCCAGCAGTTTATCCCGCACAGCGGGGGCGCCCACAGATACGCAGTATTTT.

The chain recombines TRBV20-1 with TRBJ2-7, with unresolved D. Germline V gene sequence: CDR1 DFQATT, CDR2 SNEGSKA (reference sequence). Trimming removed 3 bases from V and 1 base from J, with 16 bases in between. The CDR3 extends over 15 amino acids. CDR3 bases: TGCAGTGCTAGTTCTTTTTCGGCGGCGTCCTACGAGCAGTACTTC. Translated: CSASSFSAASYEQYF.

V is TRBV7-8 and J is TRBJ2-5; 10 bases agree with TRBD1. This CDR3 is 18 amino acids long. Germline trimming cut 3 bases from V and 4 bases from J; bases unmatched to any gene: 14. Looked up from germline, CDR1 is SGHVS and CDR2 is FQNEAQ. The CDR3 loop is CASSLPRTGTGDVETQYF. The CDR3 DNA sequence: TGTGCCAGCAGCTTGCCCCGAACCGGGACAGGGGACGTAGAGACCCAGTACTTC.

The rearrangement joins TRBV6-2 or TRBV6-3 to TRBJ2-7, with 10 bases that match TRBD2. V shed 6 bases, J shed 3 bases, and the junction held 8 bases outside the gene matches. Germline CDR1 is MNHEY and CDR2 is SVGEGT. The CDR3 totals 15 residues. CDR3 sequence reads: CASSVRLAGGYEQYF. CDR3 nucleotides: TGTGCCAGCAGCGTGCGACTAGCGGGTGGCTACGAGCAGTACTTC.

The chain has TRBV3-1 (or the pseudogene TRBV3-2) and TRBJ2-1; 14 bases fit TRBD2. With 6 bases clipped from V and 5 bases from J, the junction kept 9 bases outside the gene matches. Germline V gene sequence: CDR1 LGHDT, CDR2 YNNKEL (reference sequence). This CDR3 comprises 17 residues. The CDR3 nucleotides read TGTGCCAGCAGACCCCGGACTAGCGGGAGGACTCACAATGAGCAGTTCTTC. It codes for CASRPRTSGRTHNEQFF.

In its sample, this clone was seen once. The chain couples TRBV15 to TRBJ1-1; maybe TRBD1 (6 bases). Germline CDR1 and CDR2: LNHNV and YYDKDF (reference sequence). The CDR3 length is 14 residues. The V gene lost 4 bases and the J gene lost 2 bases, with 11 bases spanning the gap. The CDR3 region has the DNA TGTGCCACCAGCAAAGAACAGGGAAACACTGAAGCTTTCTTT. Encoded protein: CATSKEQGNTEAFF.

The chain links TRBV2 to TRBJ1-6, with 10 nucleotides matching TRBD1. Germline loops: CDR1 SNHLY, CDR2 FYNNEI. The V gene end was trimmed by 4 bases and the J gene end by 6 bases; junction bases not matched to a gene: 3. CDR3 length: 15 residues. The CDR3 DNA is TGTGCCAGCAGTGGACAGGGGGCCCTTAATTCACCCCTCCACTTT. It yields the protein CASSGQGALNSPLHF.

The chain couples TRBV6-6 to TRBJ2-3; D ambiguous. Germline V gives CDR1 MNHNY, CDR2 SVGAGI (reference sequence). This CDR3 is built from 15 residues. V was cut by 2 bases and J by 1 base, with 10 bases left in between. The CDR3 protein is CASSYPSEGTDTQYF. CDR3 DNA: TGTGCCAGCAGTTACCCCTCAGAAGGCACAGATACGCAGTATTTT.

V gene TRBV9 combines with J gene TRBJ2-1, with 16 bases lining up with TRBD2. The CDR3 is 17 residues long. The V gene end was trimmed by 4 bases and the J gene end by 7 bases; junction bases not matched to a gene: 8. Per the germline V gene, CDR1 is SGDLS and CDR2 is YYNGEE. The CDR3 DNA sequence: TGTGCCAGCAGCACAGGGACTAGCGGGAGGGTTGGGAATGAGCAGTTCTTC. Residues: CASSTGTSGRVGNEQFF.

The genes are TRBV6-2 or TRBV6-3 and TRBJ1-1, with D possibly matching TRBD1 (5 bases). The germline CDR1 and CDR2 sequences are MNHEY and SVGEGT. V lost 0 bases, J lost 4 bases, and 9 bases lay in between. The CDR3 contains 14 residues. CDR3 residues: CASSYSNGGTEAFF. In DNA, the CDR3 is TGTGCCAGCAGTTACTCGAACGGGGGCACTGAAGCTTTCTTT.

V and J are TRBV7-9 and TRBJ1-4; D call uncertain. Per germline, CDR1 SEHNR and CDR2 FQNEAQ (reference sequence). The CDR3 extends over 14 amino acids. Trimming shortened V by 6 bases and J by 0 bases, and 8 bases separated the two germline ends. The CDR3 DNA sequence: TGTGCCAGCAGTCAAACAGCAACTAATGAAAAACTGTTTTTT. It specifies CASSQTATNEKLFF.

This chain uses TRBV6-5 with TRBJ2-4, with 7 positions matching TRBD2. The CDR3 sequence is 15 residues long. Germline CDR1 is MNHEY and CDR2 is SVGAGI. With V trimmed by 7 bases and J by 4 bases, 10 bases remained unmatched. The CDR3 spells CASTLEREMKNIQYF. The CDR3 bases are TGTGCCAGCACCTTAGAGCGGGAAATGAAAAACATTCAGTACTTC.

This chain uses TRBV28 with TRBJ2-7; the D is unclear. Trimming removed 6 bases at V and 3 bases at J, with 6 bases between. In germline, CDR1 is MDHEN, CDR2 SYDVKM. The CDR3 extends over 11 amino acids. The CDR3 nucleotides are TGTGCCAGCAGCCCGGGCTACGAGCAGTACTTC. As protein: CASSPGYEQYF.

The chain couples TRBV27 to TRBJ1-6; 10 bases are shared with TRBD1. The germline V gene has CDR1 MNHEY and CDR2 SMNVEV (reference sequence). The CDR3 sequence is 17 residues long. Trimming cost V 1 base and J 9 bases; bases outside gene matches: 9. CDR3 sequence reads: CASSLYAPTGGASPLHF. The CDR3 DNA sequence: TGTGCCAGCAGTTTATACGCCCCGACAGGGGGCGCTTCACCCCTCCACTTT.

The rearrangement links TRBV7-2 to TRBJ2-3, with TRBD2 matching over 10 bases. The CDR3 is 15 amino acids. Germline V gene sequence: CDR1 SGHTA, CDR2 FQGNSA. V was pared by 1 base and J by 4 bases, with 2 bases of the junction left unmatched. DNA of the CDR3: TGTGCCAGCAGCTTAGGAGCGGGAGGGCCAGATACGCAGTATTTT. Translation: CASSLGAGGPDTQYF.

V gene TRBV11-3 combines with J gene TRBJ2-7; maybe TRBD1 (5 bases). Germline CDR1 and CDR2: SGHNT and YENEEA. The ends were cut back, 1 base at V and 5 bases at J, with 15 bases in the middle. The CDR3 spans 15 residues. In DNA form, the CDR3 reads TGTGCCAGCAGCTTAGGGGGCTTTCTCCCCCACGAGCAGTACTTC. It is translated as CASSLGGFLPHEQYF.

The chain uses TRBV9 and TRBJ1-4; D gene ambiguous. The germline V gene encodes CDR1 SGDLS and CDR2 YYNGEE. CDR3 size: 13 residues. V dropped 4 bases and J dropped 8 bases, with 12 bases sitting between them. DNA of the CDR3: TGTGCCAGCAGCTTACCCGGTGAGGAAAAACTGTTTTTT. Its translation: CASSLPGEEKLFF.

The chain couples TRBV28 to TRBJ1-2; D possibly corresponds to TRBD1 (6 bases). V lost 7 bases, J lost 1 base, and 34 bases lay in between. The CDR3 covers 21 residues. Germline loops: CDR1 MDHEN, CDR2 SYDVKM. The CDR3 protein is CASKGGVRMKLDEGFNYGYTF. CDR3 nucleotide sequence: TGTGCCAGCAAAGGGGGGGTCAGGATGAAGTTGGACGAGGGCTTTAACTATGGCTACACCTTC.

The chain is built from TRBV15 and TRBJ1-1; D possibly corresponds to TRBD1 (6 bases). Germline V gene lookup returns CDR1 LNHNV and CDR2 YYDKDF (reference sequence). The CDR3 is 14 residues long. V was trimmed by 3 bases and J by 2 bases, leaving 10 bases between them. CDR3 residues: CATSSEGGNTEAFF. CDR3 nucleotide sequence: TGTGCCACCAGCAGCGAAGGGGGTAACACTGAAGCTTTCTTT.

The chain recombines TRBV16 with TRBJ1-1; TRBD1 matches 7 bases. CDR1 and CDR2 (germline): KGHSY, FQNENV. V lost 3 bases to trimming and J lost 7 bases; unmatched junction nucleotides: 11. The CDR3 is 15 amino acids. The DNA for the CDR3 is TGTGCCAGCAGCCAGACCTACAGGGGAGAGGGTGAAGCTTTCTTT. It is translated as CASSQTYRGEGEAFF.

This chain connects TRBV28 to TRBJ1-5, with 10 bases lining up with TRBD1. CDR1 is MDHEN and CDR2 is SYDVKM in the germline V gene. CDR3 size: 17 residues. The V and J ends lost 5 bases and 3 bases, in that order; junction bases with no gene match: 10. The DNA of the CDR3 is TGTGCCAGCAGTGACTGGGACAGGGGAGCGGACAATCAGCCCCAGCATTTT. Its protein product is CASSDWDRGADNQPQHF.

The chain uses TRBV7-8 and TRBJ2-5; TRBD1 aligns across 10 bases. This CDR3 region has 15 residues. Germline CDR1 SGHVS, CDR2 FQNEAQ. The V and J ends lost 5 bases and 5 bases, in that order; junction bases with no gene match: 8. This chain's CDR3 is CASSPRQGAQETQYF. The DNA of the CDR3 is TGTGCCAGCAGCCCGCGACAGGGGGCGCAGGAGACCCAGTACTTC. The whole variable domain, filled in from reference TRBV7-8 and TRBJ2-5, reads GAGVSQSPRYKVAKRGQDVALRCDPISGHVSLFWYQQALGQGPEFLTYFQNEAQLDKSGLPSDRFFAERPEGSVSTLKIQRTQQEDSAVYLCASSPRQGAQETQYFGPGTRLLVL.

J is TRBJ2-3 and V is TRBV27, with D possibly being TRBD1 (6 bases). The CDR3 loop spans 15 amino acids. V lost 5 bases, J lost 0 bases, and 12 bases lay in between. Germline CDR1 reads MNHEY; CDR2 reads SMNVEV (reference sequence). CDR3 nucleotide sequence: TGTGCCAGCAGTCCACAGGGAAGGAGCACAGATACGCAGTATTTT. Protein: CASSPQGRSTDTQYF.